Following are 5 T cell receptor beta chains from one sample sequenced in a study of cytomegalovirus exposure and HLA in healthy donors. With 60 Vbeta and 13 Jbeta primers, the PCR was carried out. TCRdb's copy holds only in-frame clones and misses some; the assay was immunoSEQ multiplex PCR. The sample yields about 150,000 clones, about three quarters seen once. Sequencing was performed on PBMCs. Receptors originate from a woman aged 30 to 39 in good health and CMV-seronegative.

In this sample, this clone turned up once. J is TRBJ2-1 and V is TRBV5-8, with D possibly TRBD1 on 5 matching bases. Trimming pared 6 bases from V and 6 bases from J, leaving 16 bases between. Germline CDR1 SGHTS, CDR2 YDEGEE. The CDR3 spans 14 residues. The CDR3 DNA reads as TGTGCCAGCACGCTAAATGGGGCAATCAATGAGCAGTTCTTC. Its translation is CASTLNGAINEQFF.

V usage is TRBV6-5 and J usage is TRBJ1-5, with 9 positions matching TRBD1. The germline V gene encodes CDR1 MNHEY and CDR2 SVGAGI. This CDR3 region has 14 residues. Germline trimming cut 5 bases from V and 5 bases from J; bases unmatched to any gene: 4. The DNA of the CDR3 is TGTGCCAGCAGTCAAAGACAGGGGGATCAGCCCCAGCATTTT. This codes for CASSQRQGDQPQHF.

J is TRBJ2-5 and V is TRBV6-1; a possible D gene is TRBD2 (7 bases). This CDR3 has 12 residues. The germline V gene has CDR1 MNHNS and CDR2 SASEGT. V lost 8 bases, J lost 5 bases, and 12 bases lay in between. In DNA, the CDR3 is TGTGCCAGCTCGGGGGGCTGGGAGACCCAGTACTTC. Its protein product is CASSGGWETQYF.

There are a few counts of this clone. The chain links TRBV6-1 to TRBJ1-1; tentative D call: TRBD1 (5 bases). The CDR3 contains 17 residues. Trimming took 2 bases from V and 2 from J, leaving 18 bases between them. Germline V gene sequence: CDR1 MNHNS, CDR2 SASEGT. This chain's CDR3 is CASSELGLGDSNTEAFF. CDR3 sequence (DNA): TGTGCCAGCAGTGAATTGGGTTTAGGGGATTCAAACACTGAAGCTTTCTTT.

The CDR3 here is CASRMTGENSYEQYF. In DNA, the CDR3 is TGTGCCAGCAGGATGACCGGGGAGAACTCCTACGAGCAGTACTTC. V gene TRBV6-5 combines with J gene TRBJ2-7; D is possibly TRBD2 (5 bases). Germline-derived CDR1 and CDR2 are MNHEY and SVGAGI. V lost 6 bases to trimming and J lost 0 bases, with 15 bases between them. CDR3 length: 15 amino acids.